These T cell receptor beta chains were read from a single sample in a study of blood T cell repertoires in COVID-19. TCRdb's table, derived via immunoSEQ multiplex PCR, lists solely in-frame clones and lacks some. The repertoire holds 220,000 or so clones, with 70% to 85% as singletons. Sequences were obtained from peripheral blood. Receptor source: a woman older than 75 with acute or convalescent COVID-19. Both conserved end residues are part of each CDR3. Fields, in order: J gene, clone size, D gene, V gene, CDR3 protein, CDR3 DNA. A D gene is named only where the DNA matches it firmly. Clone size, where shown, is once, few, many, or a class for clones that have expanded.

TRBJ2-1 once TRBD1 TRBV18 CASSPPGQGSNEQFF TGTGCCAGCTCACCACCGGGACAGGGTAGTAATGAGCAGTTCTTC
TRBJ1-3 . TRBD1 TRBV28 CASKDSQGGTNGNTIYF TGTGCCAGCAAGGACTCGCAGGGGGGAACGAATGGAAACACCATATATTTT
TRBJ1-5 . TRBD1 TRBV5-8 CASSLATGDGNQPQHF TGTGCCAGCAGCTTGGCTACAGGGGATGGCAATCAGCCCCAGCATTTT
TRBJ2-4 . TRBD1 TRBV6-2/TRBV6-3 CASSRLLTGEAKNIQYF TGTGCCAGCAGCCGACTTCTAACAGGGGAAGCCAAAAACATTCAGTACTTC
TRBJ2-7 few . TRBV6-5 CASSYGGAPYEQYF TGTGCCAGCAGTTACGGGGGGGCACCCTACGAGCAGTACTTC
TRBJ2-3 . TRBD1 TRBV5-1 CASSLDRGGADTQYF TGCGCCAGCAGCTTGGACAGGGGTGGTGCAGATACGCAGTATTTT
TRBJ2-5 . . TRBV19 CASSPRLGETQYF TGTGCCAGTAGTCCTAGGTTGGGAGAGACCCAGTACTTC
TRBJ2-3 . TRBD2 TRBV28 CASTIGGGGPTDTQYF TGTGCCAGCACTATCGGGGGGGGAGGGCCAACAGATACGCAGTATTTT
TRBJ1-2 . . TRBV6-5 CASKMGASYGYTF TGTGCCAGCAAAATGGGGGCGAGCTATGGCTACACCTTC
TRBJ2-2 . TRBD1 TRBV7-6 CASSPRDRGTTGELFF TGTGCCAGCAGTCCCCGGGACAGGGGGACCACCGGGGAGCTGTTTTTT
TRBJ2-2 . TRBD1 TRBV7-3 CASSLQGQVPGELFF TGTGCCAGCAGCTTACAGGGACAGGTCCCCGGGGAGCTGTTTTTT
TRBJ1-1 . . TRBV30 CAWNNRNTEAFF TGTGCCTGGAACAATCGGAACACTGAAGCTTTCTTT
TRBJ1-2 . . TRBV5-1 CASSLNGETNYGYTF TGCGCCAGCAGCTTGAACGGGGAAACTAACTATGGCTACACCTTC
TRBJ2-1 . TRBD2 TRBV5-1 CASSSTSGGGNEQFF TGCGCCAGCAGCTCCACTAGCGGGGGAGGGAATGAGCAGTTCTTC
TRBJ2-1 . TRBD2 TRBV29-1 CSVAAGGPYNEQFF TGCAGCGTTGCTGCGGGGGGACCCTACAATGAGCAGTTCTTC
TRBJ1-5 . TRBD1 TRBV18 CASSLDRGFQPQHF TGTGCCAGCTCACTTGACAGGGGTTTTCAGCCCCAGCATTTT
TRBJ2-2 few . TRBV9 CASSVPSNTGELFF TGTGCCAGCAGCGTACCCTCCAACACCGGGGAGCTGTTTTTT
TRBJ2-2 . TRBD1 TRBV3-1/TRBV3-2 CASSLTGTGNTGELFF TGTGCCAGCAGCCTTACCGGGACAGGGAACACCGGGGAGCTGTTTTTT
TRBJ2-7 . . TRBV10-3 CAISESGGAGYEQYF TGTGCCATCAGTGAGTCTGGGGGCGCAGGGTACGAGCAGTACTTC
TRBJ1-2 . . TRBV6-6 CASSGASANYGYTF TGTGCCAGCAGTGGGGCGTCCGCTAACTATGGCTACACCTTC
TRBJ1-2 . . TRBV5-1 CASSPDSYGYTF TGCGCCAGCAGCCCCGACAGCTATGGCTACACCTTC
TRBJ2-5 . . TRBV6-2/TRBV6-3 CASSYSEIQETQYF TGTGCCAGCAGTTATTCGGAGATACAAGAGACCCAGTACTTC
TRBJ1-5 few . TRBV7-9 CASSRTGSVQHF TGTGCCAGCAGCAGAACCGGTTCGGTCCAGCATTTT
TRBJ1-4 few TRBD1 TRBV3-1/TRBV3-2 CASSPGTGYPKLFF TGTGCCAGCAGCCCCGGGACAGGATACCCAAAACTGTTTTTT
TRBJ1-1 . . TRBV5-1 CASSLGQGLEAFF TGCGCCAGCAGCTTGGGCCAGGGCCTTGAAGCTTTCTTT
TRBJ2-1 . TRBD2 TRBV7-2 CASSQLAGGLNEQFF TGTGCCAGCAGCCAACTAGCGGGGGGTCTCAATGAGCAGTTCTTC
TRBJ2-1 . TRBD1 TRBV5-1 CASGLQGATDEQFF TGCGCCAGCGGCCTGCAGGGGGCGACGGATGAGCAGTTCTTC
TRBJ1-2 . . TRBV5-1 CASSLDGYGYTF TGCGCCAGCAGCTTGGACGGCTATGGCTACACCTTC
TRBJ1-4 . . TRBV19 CASSGAPGEEKLFF TGTGCCAGTAGTGGGGCCCCGGGAGAGGAAAAACTGTTTTTT
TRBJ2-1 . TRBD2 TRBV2 CASSESGGSYNEQFF TGTGCCAGCAGTGAGTCGGGGGGGTCCTACAATGAGCAGTTCTTC
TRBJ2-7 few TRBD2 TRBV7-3 CASSFFAGDTYEQYF TGTGCCAGCAGCTTTTTCGCGGGAGACACCTACGAGCAGTACTTC
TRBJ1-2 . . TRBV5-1 CASSRRVPYGYTF TGCGCCAGCAGCCGCCGGGTTCCGTATGGCTACACCTTC
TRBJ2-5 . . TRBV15 CATSRGLTEETQYF TGTGCCACCAGCAGAGGCTTGACAGAAGAGACCCAGTACTTC
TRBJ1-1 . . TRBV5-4 CASSTWGLITEAFF TGTGCCAGCAGCACCTGGGGACTGATCACTGAAGCTTTCTTT
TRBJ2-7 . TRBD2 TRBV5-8 CASSLAASGTAYEQYF TGTGCCAGCAGCTTGGCGGCTAGCGGGACTGCCTACGAGCAGTACTTC
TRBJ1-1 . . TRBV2 CASLPDGSGGTEAFF TGTGCCAGCCTACCGGACGGATCCGGAGGCACTGAAGCTTTCTTT
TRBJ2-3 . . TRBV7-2 CASSPAGTNTDTQYF TGTGCCAGCAGCCCCGCCGGGACAAACACAGATACGCAGTATTTT
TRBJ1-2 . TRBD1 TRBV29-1 CSALGGQGAQGYTF TGCAGCGCCCTAGGGGGACAGGGGGCTCAAGGCTACACCTTC
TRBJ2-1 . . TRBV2 CASSFTYNEQFF TGTGCCAGCAGTTTTACCTACAATGAGCAGTTCTTC